The T cell receptor (beta chain) described here comes from a study of blood T cell repertoires in COVID-19. Study-wide background: From T cells, B-cell-depleted T cells, or PBMCs came the material, which was cDNA or gDNA.

Authors' data handling: Quantification of nucleated cells was approximated via reference gene primer amplification. TCRdb's copy holds only in-frame clones and misses some; the assay was immunoSEQ multiplex PCR. The V and J calls and the clone size are those of that table, but D and trimming were determined from the DNA. The table lists roughly 32,000 clones, roughly 85% of them singletons, with 35% to 45% in the top ten. The sequence derives from a man in his 60s with active or convalescent COVID-19. Sequenced input: peripheral blood.

The CDR3 protein is CASSVGGVVETQYF. The DNA for the CDR3 is TGTGCCAGCAGTGTGGGCGGGGTGGTGGAGACCCAGTACTTC. V is TRBV2 and J is TRBJ2-5; tentative D call: TRBD2 (6 bases). Trimming removed 4 bases at V and 5 bases at J, with 14 bases between. Germline CDR1 is SNHLY and CDR2 is FYNNEI. The CDR3 covers 14 residues.